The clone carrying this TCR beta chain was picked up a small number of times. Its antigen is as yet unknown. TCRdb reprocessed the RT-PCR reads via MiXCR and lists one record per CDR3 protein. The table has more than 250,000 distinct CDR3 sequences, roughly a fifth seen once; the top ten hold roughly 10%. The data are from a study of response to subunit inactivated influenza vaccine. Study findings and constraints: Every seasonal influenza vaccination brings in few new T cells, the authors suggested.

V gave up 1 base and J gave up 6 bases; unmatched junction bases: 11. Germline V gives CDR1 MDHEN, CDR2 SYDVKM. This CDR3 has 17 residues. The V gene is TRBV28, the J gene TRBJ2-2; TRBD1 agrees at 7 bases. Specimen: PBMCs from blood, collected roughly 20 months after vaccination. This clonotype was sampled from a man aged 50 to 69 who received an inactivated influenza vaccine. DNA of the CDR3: TGTGCCAGCAGTTTATCTTGGGGACAGCGCTACTCCGGGGAGCTGTTTTTT. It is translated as CASSLSWGQRYSGELFF.